The 20 T cell receptor beta chains in this list originate from one sample, sequenced in a study of cytomegalovirus exposure and HLA in healthy donors. PCR primers comprised 60 Vbeta and 13 Jbeta primers. Assay used: immunoSEQ multiplex PCR; TCRdb lists only in-frame clones, some missing. The sample has some 190,000 clones, approximately 79% seen once. Sequencing was performed on PBMCs. Receptor source: a woman between 18 and 30 years old in good health and CMV-seronegative.

This clone appeared a few times. V usage is TRBV6-1 and J usage is TRBJ1-2; D unresolved. CDR1 MNHNS and CDR2 SASEGT come from the germline V gene. V dropped 2 bases and J dropped 8 bases, with 9 bases sitting between them. The CDR3 extends over 12 amino acids. The CDR3 is CASSELYQGYTF. The CDR3 DNA is TGTGCCAGCAGTGAACTATATCAAGGCTACACCTTC.

V gene TRBV6-5 combines with J gene TRBJ1-5; D may be TRBD1 (6 bases). Looked up from germline, CDR1 is MNHEY and CDR2 is SVGAGI. Between the trimmed V and J ends, which lost 5 bases and 4 bases, there was a span of 9 bases. The CDR3 runs 13 residues. CDR3 nucleotide sequence: TGTGCCAGCAGTCCACAGGGAAATCAGCCCCAGCATTTT. It specifies CASSPQGNQPQHF.

This clone appeared once. This chain connects TRBV5-4 to TRBJ2-1; possibly TRBD2 for D (5 bases). Trimming pared 4 bases from V and 0 bases from J, leaving 14 bases between. The CDR3 runs 16 residues. CDR1 and CDR2 (germline): SGHNT, YYREEE (reference sequence). The CDR3: CASSPGVMSSYNEQFF. Here the CDR3 DNA reads TGTGCCAGCAGCCCCGGGGTAATGAGCTCCTACAATGAGCAGTTCTTC.

The chain couples TRBV4-1 to TRBJ2-7, with 7 positions matching TRBD1. Trimming cost V 4 bases and J 6 bases; bases outside gene matches: 3. The CDR3 is 12 amino acids. The germline V gene has CDR1 MGHRA and CDR2 YSYEKL. Here the CDR3 reads CASSPGTAEQYF. Written as DNA, the CDR3 is TGCGCCAGCAGCCCCGGGACAGCCGAGCAGTACTTC.

This chain joins TRBV30 and TRBJ1-2; weak D call: TRBD1 (5 bases). Germline CDR1 and CDR2: GTSNPN and SVGIG (reference sequence). V dropped 4 bases and J dropped 7 bases, with 16 bases sitting between them. The CDR3 has 13 residues. The CDR3 DNA reads as TGTGCCTGGACGTCTCAGGGACTGAGTGGCTACACCTTC. It yields the protein CAWTSQGLSGYTF.

This clone was picked up one time. V and J are TRBV7-9 and TRBJ1-1, with 8 bases identical to TRBD1. Germline V gene data show CDR1 as SEHNR and CDR2 as FQNEAQ (reference sequence). This CDR3 contains 13 residues. V was clipped by 10 bases and J by 3 bases; unmatched bases: 7. The CDR3 loop reads CATGQGRYTEAFF. Here the CDR3 DNA reads TGTGCCACCGGACAGGGTAGATACACTGAAGCTTTCTTT.

This clone was seen a few times. Other DNA sequences in the sample encode the same CDR3. J is TRBJ2-7 and V is TRBV4-3, with 7 bases identical to TRBD1. V was clipped by 0 bases and J by 5 bases; unmatched bases: 7. Germline values: CDR1 LGHNA, CDR2 YSLEER. The CDR3 runs to 15 residues. CDR3 sequence (DNA): TGCGCCAGCAGCCAAGATCGGGACAGCAGTGACGAGCAGTACTTC. Its protein product is CASSQDRDSSDEQYF.

The rearrangement links TRBV2 to TRBJ2-6, with a possible D match to TRBD2 (7 bases). Trimming pared 10 bases from V and 1 base from J, leaving 17 bases between. The CDR3 runs to 16 residues. Per germline, CDR1 SNHLY and CDR2 FYNNEI. The CDR3 protein is CATGGQGKSGANVLTF. Here the CDR3 DNA reads TGTGCCACCGGGGGGCAGGGTAAATCTGGGGCCAACGTCCTGACTTTC.

This chain uses TRBV19 with TRBJ2-2, with TRBD2 matching 14 bases. The CDR3 covers 19 residues. J gave up 5 bases and V 6 bases, and 14 bases lay outside the gene matches. Germline CDR1 LNHDA, CDR2 SQIVND (reference sequence). The CDR3 loop reads CASSIRLAGGPVGTGELFF. In DNA form, the CDR3 reads TGTGCCAGTAGCATCAGACTAGCGGGAGGGCCCGTGGGTACCGGGGAGCTGTTTTTT.

This clone was detected only a few times. The V call is TRBV28, the J call TRBJ1-1; D unresolved. Trimming took off 10 bases at V and 1 base at J, with 10 bases between the two ends. Germline V gene data show CDR1 as MDHEN and CDR2 as SYDVKM. This CDR3 region has 12 residues. Here the CDR3 reads CATRRGNTEAFF. The CDR3 DNA follows: TGTGCCACCAGAAGAGGGAACACTGAAGCTTTCTTT.

This clone has more than one count but fewer than ten. Other DNA sequences within the sample encode an identical CDR3. The genes are TRBV5-6 and TRBJ2-7, with D possibly matching TRBD2 (5 bases). Trimming cost V 4 bases and J 6 bases, with 11 bases left between them. CDR1 SGHDT and CDR2 YYEEEE come from the germline V gene. The CDR3 has 12 amino acids. The DNA for the CDR3 is TGTGCCAGCAGCCTTTCGGGGTTCGAGCAGTACTTC. It translates to CASSLSGFEQYF.

The rearrangement joins TRBV4-2 to TRBJ1-3; the match to TRBD1 covers 11 bases. The germline gives CDR1 LGHNA, CDR2 YNFKEQ. V trimming: 0 bases; J trimming: 2 bases; junction bases outside the gene matches: 9. The CDR3 is 19 amino acids. CDR3 nucleotide sequence: TGTGCCAGCAGCCAAGAGGGGACAGGGGGAAGTGAGGCTGGAAACACCATATATTTT. It specifies CASSQEGTGGSEAGNTIYF.

This clone has only one observation. V usage is TRBV6-5 and J usage is TRBJ2-7; D not certain. CDR1 and CDR2 (germline): MNHEY, SVGAGI. The CDR3 runs 13 residues. V gave up 4 bases and J gave up 3 bases, with 10 bases separating them. The CDR3 loop reads CASSFSPDYEQYF. The CDR3, as DNA: TGTGCCAGCAGTTTCAGTCCAGACTACGAGCAGTACTTC.

This clone was seen only once. The chain recombines TRBV7-9 with TRBJ1-5, with D perhaps TRBD1 (6 bases). The germline V gene has CDR1 SEHNR and CDR2 FQNEAQ (reference sequence). The CDR3 sequence is 14 residues long. V was cut by 10 bases and J by 5 bases, with 18 bases left in between. The CDR3 loop is CATSPSQGYQPQHF. CDR3 sequence (DNA): TGTGCCACCTCCCCATCCCAGGGGTATCAGCCCCAGCATTTT.

The chain combines TRBV5-5 with TRBJ2-5, with 9 positions matching TRBD2. The CDR3 runs to 16 residues. CDR1 is SGHKS, CDR2 YYEKEE, per germline (reference sequence). The J segment lost 3 bases and the V segment lost 2 bases, leaving 8 bases of the junction unmatched. CDR3 loop: CASSLGGSSGKETQYF. The DNA for the CDR3 is TGTGCCAGCAGCTTAGGCGGGTCTAGCGGGAAAGAGACCCAGTACTTC.

This clone showed up just a few times. This sequence joins TRBV28 and TRBJ1-6; no clear D. The CDR3 sequence is 14 residues long. Deletions cut 6 bases from V and 8 bases from J, with 14 bases between. Germline assignment: CDR1 MDHEN and CDR2 SYDVKM. The CDR3 reads CASSPGSADSPLHF. For the CDR3, the DNA is TGTGCCAGCAGCCCGGGGTCTGCAGATTCACCCCTCCACTTT.

V is TRBV20-1 and J is TRBJ2-7, with no clear D. Germline V gene lookup returns CDR1 DFQATT and CDR2 SNEGSKA (reference sequence). This CDR3 region has 11 residues. V shed 0 bases and J shed 6 bases, with 6 bases lying between them. CDR3 nucleotide sequence: TGCAGTGCTAGAGAACTCGGCGAGCAGTACTTC. This encodes CSARELGEQYF.

V and J are TRBV7-9 and TRBJ1-6; a weak D match, TRBD1 (5 bases). The V gene lost 5 bases and the J gene lost 8 bases, with 13 bases spanning the gap. In germline, CDR1 is SEHNR, CDR2 FQNEAQ (reference sequence). The CDR3 sequence is 14 residues long. CDR3 in DNA: TGTGCCAGCAGCCGTGCCGGGGGGGATTCACCCCTCCACTTT. Encoded protein: CASSRAGGDSPLHF.

The chain has TRBV28 and TRBJ2-1, with a tentative D call TRBD1 (5 bases). Trimming removed 6 bases at V and 2 bases at J, with 14 bases between. The length of the CDR3 is 15 residues. From germline, CDR1 is MDHEN and CDR2 SYDVKM. The CDR3 DNA follows: TGTGCCAGCAGGAATGGGCAGGGTACCTACAATGAGCAGTTCTTC. It is translated as CASRNGQGTYNEQFF. Combining the CDR3 with reference TRBV28 and TRBJ2-1 gives the whole variable domain DVKVTQSSRYLVKRTGEKVFLECVQDMDHENMFWYRQDPGLGLRLIYFSYDVKMKEKGDIPEGYSVSREKKERFSLILESASTNQTSMYLCASRNGQGTYNEQFFGPGTRLTVL.

This clone was seen a few times. A read error may produce the germline difference seen at one junction end. The CDR3 nucleotides are TGTGCTAGCAGCTTAGCGACAGGGGAGACCCAGTACTTC. The encoded protein is CASSLATGETQYF. J is TRBJ2-5 and V is TRBV7-7; 7 nucleotides match TRBD1. Germline CDR1 SSHAT, CDR2 FNYEAQ (reference sequence). The CDR3 length is 13 residues.